This T cell receptor (beta chain) was identified in a study of T cell responses to AZD1222 COVID-19 vaccine. Findings and caveats of the study: There were repertoire samples only from the period after the peak T cell response.

Clones were sequenced by immunoSEQ multiplex PCR, and TCRdb holds only the in-frame ones, with some missing. This sample has about 130,000 clones, with 88% found just once. The V end lost 6 bases, the J end lost 2 bases, and 15 bases lay between the germline ends. The CDR3 has 15 residues. Looked up from germline, CDR1 is MDHEN and CDR2 is SYDVKM. This clone was seen once. Its target is unknown. The specimen was peripheral blood, collected 28 days after the second AZD1222 dose. The sequence came from an adult who received the AZD1222 COVID-19 vaccine. The gene calls are TRBV28 and TRBJ2-3, with TRBD1 as a possible D gene (6 bases). The CDR3 here is CASSRMDRLTDTQYF. CDR3 coding DNA: TGTGCCAGCAGCCGTATGGACAGACTCACAGATACGCAGTATTTT.